The 23 T cell receptor beta chains below were found in one sample sequenced in a study of cytomegalovirus exposure and HLA in healthy donors. Use of 60 Vbeta and 13 Jbeta primers characterized the PCR. TCRdb's copy holds only in-frame clones and misses some; the assay was immunoSEQ multiplex PCR. The sample consists of some 85,000 clones, nearly 80% of them appearing once. The specimen sequenced was PBMCs. The receptors come from a middle-aged woman in good health and CMV-seropositive.

This clone was counted once. V gene TRBV4-1 combines with J gene TRBJ2-5; TRBD2 matches at 8 bases. Trimming cost V 1 base and J 2 bases; bases outside gene matches: 3. Per germline, CDR1 MGHRA and CDR2 YSYEKL. The CDR3 sequence is 15 residues long. CDR3 loop: CASSQVGLAQETQYF. The CDR3 DNA reads TGCGCCAGCAGCCAAGTTGGACTAGCACAAGAGACCCAGTACTTC.

V usage is TRBV11-3 and J usage is TRBJ2-5, with 8 bases fitting TRBD2. CDR3 length: 15 residues. Germline assignment: CDR1 SGHNT and CDR2 YENEEA. The V segment lost 5 bases and the J segment 0 bases; nucleotides outside the gene matches: 5. CDR3 loop: CASSLGLGYQETQYF. As DNA, the CDR3 is TGTGCCAGCAGCCTGGGACTAGGGTACCAAGAGACCCAGTACTTC.

The chain has TRBV10-3 and TRBJ2-3, with 7 bases fitting TRBD2. The CDR3 extends over 14 amino acids. The V segment lost 10 bases and the J segment 1 base; nucleotides outside the gene matches: 8. Germline values: CDR1 ENHRY, CDR2 SYGVKD. The chain's CDR3 is CATGGSGGTDTQYF. DNA for the CDR3: TGTGCCACGGGCGGGAGCGGAGGCACAGATACGCAGTATTTT.

This rearrangement joins TRBV28 to TRBJ1-5, with 11 bases aligning to TRBD1. The V gene's germline CDR1 is MDHEN and CDR2 SYDVKM. Trimming removed 3 bases from V and 2 bases from J; junction bases left unmatched: 3. The CDR3 loop spans 16 amino acids. CDR3 in amino acids: CASSFRDRGGNQPQHF. The CDR3 DNA is TGTGCCAGCAGTTTCCGGGACAGGGGGGGCAATCAGCCCCAGCATTTT. Complete variable domain (other parts from reference TRBV28 and TRBJ1-5): DVKVTQSSRYLVKRTGEKVFLECVQDMDHENMFWYRQDPGLGLRLIYFSYDVKMKEKGDIPEGYSVSREKKERFSLILESASTNQTSMYLCASSFRDRGGNQPQHFGDGTRLSIL.

This chain uses TRBV6-1 with TRBJ2-7; no clear D gene. The CDR3 length is 12 residues. V gave up 6 bases and J gave up 2 bases, with 8 bases separating them. Germline V CDR1 and CDR2: MNHNS, SASEGT. CDR3 sequence: CASSGEPYEQYF. In DNA, the CDR3 is TGTGCCAGCAGCGGAGAGCCCTACGAGCAGTACTTC.

The chain uses TRBV7-2 and TRBJ2-3; TRBD2 matches at 7 bases. The junction had 10 bases not matched to a gene; V was cut back by 7 bases and J by 6 bases. The V gene's germline CDR1 is SGHTA and CDR2 FQGNSA. The CDR3 sequence is 14 residues long. The CDR3 region is CASIVGGSGDTQYF. CDR3 in DNA: TGTGCCAGCATAGTGGGCGGGAGTGGCGATACGCAGTATTTT.

The chain is built from TRBV5-1 and TRBJ1-4; 10 bases match TRBD1. Trimming at V came to 3 bases and at J to 8 bases, leaving 7 bases not matched to a gene. The CDR3 covers 15 residues. Germline V gene lookup returns CDR1 SGHRS and CDR2 YFSETQ. CDR3 nucleotide sequence: TGCGCCAGCAGCTATAATCGGGACAGGGGCGAAAAACTGTTTTTT. Amino acids: CASSYNRDRGEKLFF.

The chain couples TRBV15 to TRBJ2-2, with D possibly matching TRBD2 (6 bases). Germline V CDR1 and CDR2: LNHNV, YYDKDF (reference sequence). Trimming took off 8 bases at V and 5 bases at J, with 12 bases between the two ends. The CDR3 is made up of 13 amino acids. The CDR3 DNA is TGTGCCACCGGTAGGGGAGGTACCGGGGAGCTGTTTTTT. Translating it yields CATGRGGTGELFF.

This clone was detected only a few times. The V and J genes are TRBV5-1 and TRBJ2-3; 10 nucleotides agree with TRBD2. Looked up from germline, CDR1 is SGHRS and CDR2 is YFSETQ. This CDR3 contains 16 residues. J gave up 6 bases and V 1 base, and 8 bases lay outside the gene matches. The CDR3 loop reads CASSLWLAGVSDTQYF. The CDR3 nucleotides read TGCGCCAGCAGCTTGTGGCTAGCGGGAGTGAGTGATACGCAGTATTTT.

This clone occurred once. The chain combines TRBV4-3 with TRBJ2-5; D is ambiguous. The V gene's germline CDR1 is LGHNA and CDR2 YSLEER. The CDR3 is 14 residues long. Trimming pared 1 base from V and 11 bases from J, leaving 17 bases between. The CDR3 DNA sequence: TGCGCCAGCAGCCAAGGAGTCCGGGTAGAGGAGCAGTACTTC. It specifies CASSQGVRVEEQYF.

The V call is TRBV28, the J call TRBJ2-5, with 11 bases lining up with TRBD1. This CDR3 has 13 residues. The germline V gene encodes CDR1 MDHEN and CDR2 SYDVKM. Trimming took 6 bases from V and 5 from J; bases not matched to a gene: 2. The CDR3 spells CASRGQGVETQYF. In nucleotides, the CDR3 is TGTGCCAGCAGGGGACAGGGGGTGGAGACCCAGTACTTC.

The chain recombines TRBV2 with TRBJ2-7; D may be TRBD1 (6 bases). CDR3 size: 15 residues. V was shortened by 6 bases and J by 2 bases, with 17 bases between the two germline ends. In germline, CDR1 is SNHLY, CDR2 FYNNEI. The CDR3, as DNA: TGTGCCAGCAGAGGAACAGGGAAGTTACCCTACGAGCAGTACTTC. Protein: CASRGTGKLPYEQYF.

The gene calls are TRBV5-1 and TRBJ1-6, with a possible D match to TRBD1 (5 bases). The germline V and J ends were trimmed by 2 bases and 8 bases, with 14 bases remaining between them. CDR3 length: 15 residues. CDR1 is SGHRS and CDR2 is YFSETQ in the germline V gene. The CDR3 DNA reads TGCGCCAGCAGCTTAGCAGGGCCCCTTGATTCACCCCTCCACTTT. Its translation: CASSLAGPLDSPLHF. The full variable domain, rest sourced from reference TRBV5-1 and TRBJ1-6, is KAGVTQTPRYLIKTRGQQVTLSCSPISGHRSVSWYQQTPGQGLQFLFEYFSETQRNKGNFPGRFSGRQFSNSRSEMNVSTLELGDSALYLCASSLAGPLDSPLHFGNGTRLTVT.

The chain recombines TRBV5-1 with TRBJ1-1, with 8 nucleotides matching TRBD1. V was clipped by 2 bases and J by 10 bases; unmatched bases: 10. The CDR3 sequence is 14 residues long. Germline assignment: CDR1 SGHRS and CDR2 YFSETQ. The CDR3 sequence is CASSFGTGGRRAFF. CDR3 coding DNA: TGCGCCAGCAGCTTCGGTACAGGGGGTAGGAGAGCTTTCTTT.

The J gene is TRBJ2-7, the V gene TRBV4-1, with 12 bases aligning to TRBD1. CDR3 size: 15 residues. Unmatched junction bases numbered 4, after V lost 2 bases and J lost 5 bases. Germline CDR1 MGHRA, CDR2 YSYEKL. CDR3 residues: CASSQWGTGGNEQYF. CDR3 bases: TGCGCCAGCAGCCAATGGGGGACAGGGGGCAACGAGCAGTACTTC.

The chain combines TRBV2 with TRBJ1-2, with a weak D call TRBD1 (5 bases). The CDR3 length is 14 residues. The germline CDR1 and CDR2 sequences are SNHLY and FYNNEI. Trimming shortened V by 3 bases and J by 3 bases, and 11 bases separated the two germline ends. In nucleotides, the CDR3 is TGTGCCAGCAGTGAGTCAGACAGCTACTATGGCTACACCTTC. It specifies CASSESDSYYGYTF.

The chain couples TRBV4-1 to TRBJ2-1; 7 bases map to TRBD2. CDR3 length: 13 residues. J gave up 10 bases and V 4 bases, and 7 bases lay outside the gene matches. Germline V gene data show CDR1 as MGHRA and CDR2 as YSYEKL. The DNA of the CDR3 is TGCGCCAGCAGCCCCGGGGGGAGTCTGGAGCAGTTCTTC. It codes for CASSPGGSLEQFF.

The chain employs TRBV27 and TRBJ2-7; the D gene could be TRBD1 or TRBD2 (6 bases each). The CDR3 spans 14 residues. Germline CDR1 MNHEY, CDR2 SMNVEV (reference sequence). The germline V and J ends were trimmed by 10 bases and 2 bases, with 18 bases remaining between them. CDR3 region: CATRGLGGPYEQYF. The CDR3 DNA is TGTGCCACCAGGGGCCTCGGGGGTCCCTACGAGCAGTACTTC.

This clone was observed a single time. The chain combines TRBV10-2 with TRBJ1-1; TRBD1 is a possible D gene (6 bases). The ends were cut back, 6 bases at V and 1 base at J, with 15 bases in the middle. This CDR3 region has 15 residues. The germline V gene has CDR1 WSHSY and CDR2 SAAADI. The CDR3 region is CASRPAGTPNTEAFF. CDR3 nucleotide sequence: TGCGCCAGCAGACCGGCCGGGACACCGAACACTGAAGCTTTCTTT.

The chain is built from TRBV11-2 and TRBJ2-7; 8 nucleotides match TRBD2. The CDR3 sequence is 16 residues long. Germline CDR1 is SGHAT and CDR2 is FQNNGV. V trimming: 1 base; J trimming: 6 bases; junction bases outside the gene matches: 11. The CDR3, as DNA: TGTGCCAGCAGCTTAGCTGCGGGACTAGGCCCCCTCGAGCAGTACTTC. This codes for CASSLAAGLGPLEQYF.

This clone was detected a few times. This rearrangement joins TRBV10-3 to TRBJ2-3, with 8 bases aligning to TRBD2. The ends lost 10 bases at V and 0 bases at J; junction bases unmatched: 9. CDR1 ENHRY and CDR2 SYGVKD come from the germline V gene. This CDR3 comprises 15 residues. The chain's CDR3 is CATNKRETSTDTQYF. The CDR3, as DNA: TGTGCCACCAACAAGCGGGAGACAAGCACAGATACGCAGTATTTT.

CDR3 coding DNA: TGTGCCAGCAGCTTGGGACAGGGGTTCCCTTACGAGCAGTACTTC. This gives the protein CASSLGQGFPYEQYF. The genes are TRBV7-9 and TRBJ2-7; 10 bases align to TRBD1. V was pared by 3 bases and J by 4 bases, with 6 bases of the junction left unmatched. CDR3 size: 15 residues. The germline V gene has CDR1 SEHNR and CDR2 FQNEAQ (reference sequence).

The V call is TRBV7-6, the J call TRBJ2-3, with D possibly matching TRBD2 (7 bases). CDR3 length: 16 amino acids. V dropped 3 bases and J dropped 5 bases, with 18 bases sitting between them. CDR1 and CDR2 (germline): SGHVS, FNYEAQ. The CDR3 bases are TGTGCCAGCAGCTTGGGGGGGGCTAGCCAGAAAGATACGCAGTATTTT. Encoded protein: CASSLGGASQKDTQYF.